This TCR beta chain was captured in a study of OX40 agonist ivuxolimab in advanced cancers. The overall study: Anti-PD-1, anti-PD-L1 or anti-CTLA-4 therapy given earlier was allowed, and approximately 40% had some.

Method: immunoSEQ multiplex PCR; TCRdb's copy keeps in-frame clones and lacks some. The data hold some 87,000 clones, with about 88% observed a single time. Whole-study findings and limits: Both CD4+ and CD8+ T cell populations in blood had undergone clonal expansion by week 6 at 0.1 to 3.0 mg/kg.

The trim removed 3 bases at V and 3 bases at J, leaving 3 bases unmatched. The CDR3 is 13 residues long. From germline, CDR1 is SGHRS and CDR2 YFSETQ. Points on this clone: The target antigen is unknown.

The sequencing used CD4+ or CD8+ T cells sorted from blood, collected in a trial of the OX40 agonist ivuxolimab. The V gene is TRBV5-1, the J gene TRBJ2-7, with 7 bases lining up with TRBD1. This receptor was identified in an adult with an advanced solid tumor such as melanoma, head and neck, liver or kidney cancer. The CDR3 sequence is CASSSYRGYEQYF. The CDR3 region has the DNA TGCGCCAGCAGCTCCTACAGGGGCTACGAGCAGTACTTC.